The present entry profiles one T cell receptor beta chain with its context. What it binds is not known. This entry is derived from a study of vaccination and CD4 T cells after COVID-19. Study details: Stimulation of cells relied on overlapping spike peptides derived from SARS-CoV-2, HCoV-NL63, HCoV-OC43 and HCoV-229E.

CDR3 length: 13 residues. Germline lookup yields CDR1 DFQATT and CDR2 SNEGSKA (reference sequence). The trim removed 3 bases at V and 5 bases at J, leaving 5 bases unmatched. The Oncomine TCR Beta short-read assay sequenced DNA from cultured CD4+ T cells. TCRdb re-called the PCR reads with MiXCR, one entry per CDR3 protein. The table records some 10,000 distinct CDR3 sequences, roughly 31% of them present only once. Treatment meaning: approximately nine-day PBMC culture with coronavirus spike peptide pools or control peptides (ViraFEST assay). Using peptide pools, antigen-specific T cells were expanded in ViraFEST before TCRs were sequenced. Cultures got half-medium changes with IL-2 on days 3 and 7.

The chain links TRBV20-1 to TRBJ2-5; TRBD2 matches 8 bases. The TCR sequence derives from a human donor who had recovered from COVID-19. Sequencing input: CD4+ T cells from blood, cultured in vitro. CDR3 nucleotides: TGCAGTGCTAGGAAGCGGGAGAGGGAGACCCAGTACTTC. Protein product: CSARKRERETQYF.